The next 30 T cell receptor beta chains were all read from a single sample in a study of human T cells and chemical hapten exposure (dated by TCRdb to 2020 to 2022). The library was prepared using RACE. The sample was run on a NextSeq 500. Using fastp at Q25 and MiXCR, TCRdb reprocessed the public reads and kept productive beta chains. A single entry per CDR3 protein holds the most common genes and DNA from its merged rows. Counted in this sample were roughly 100,000 distinct CDR3 sequences; 10% to 11% of them appeared once. The ten largest clones take up about 3% of the sample. The sample's time point label is to be understood as: pre-sensitization, week 0. The treatment or condition tag for this specimen amounts to: therapeutic diphenylcyclopropenone sensitization with weekly scalp DPC. This specimen consisted of whole blood, obtained in connection with sensitization to the hapten diphenylcyclopropenone (DPC). The receptors stem from a woman in her sixties or seventies with alopecia areata. Some clones in this sample may be carry-over from other donors' samples.

This clonotype showed up many times. CDR3 sequence (DNA): TGCGCCAGCAGCCAACAGTACCTCTACGAGCAGTACTTC. It encodes CASSQQYLYEQYF. The rearrangement links TRBV4-1 to TRBJ2-7, with unresolved D. CDR1 is MGHRA and CDR2 is YSYEKL in the germline V gene. The CDR3 length is 13 residues. V shed 2 bases and J shed 3 bases, with 8 bases lying between them.

This clonotype was seen repeatedly, ten times or more. The V gene is TRBV7-9, the J gene TRBJ2-3; TRBD2 might be the D (6 bases). The ends were cut back, 1 base at V and 4 bases at J, with 12 bases in the middle. From germline, CDR1 is SEHNR and CDR2 FQNEAQ (reference sequence). The CDR3 has 15 residues. The CDR3 nucleotides are TGTGCCAGCAGCTTAGGGGGGGTAGCGGCAGATACGCAGTATTTT. Residues: CASSLGGVAADTQYF.

There are a few counts of this clonotype. The chain has TRBV9 and TRBJ1-5; D gene uncertain. CDR1 SGDLS and CDR2 YYNGEE come from the germline V gene. V was clipped by 0 bases and J by 3 bases, with 10 bases between them. This CDR3 contains 15 residues. Here the CDR3 DNA reads TGTGCCAGCAGCGTAGGGGAGGATTACAATCAGCCCCAGCATTTT. This encodes CASSVGEDYNQPQHF.

This clonotype was found a few times. The chain combines TRBV12-3 or TRBV12-4 with TRBJ2-2, with 10 bases identical to TRBD1. The trim removed 8 bases at V and 4 bases at J, leaving 4 bases unmatched. The CDR3 runs 14 residues. CDR3 sequence reads: CASSRTGGTGELFF. CDR3 nucleotide sequence: TGTGCCAGCTCTCGGACAGGGGGCACCGGGGAGCTGTTTTTT.

This chain links TRBV12-3 or TRBV12-4 with TRBJ2-2; D not certain. The length of the CDR3 is 16 residues. V lost 5 bases to trimming and J lost 2 bases, with 15 bases between them. CDR3 in DNA: TGTGCCAGCAGTGGGCCGGCCTCAGGAAACACCGGGGAGCTGTTTTTT. Protein: CASSGPASGNTGELFF.

This clonotype was seen only a few times. The chain joins TRBV29-1 to TRBJ1-2, with D possibly being TRBD1 (6 bases). This CDR3 is 13 amino acids long. V was clipped by 4 bases and J by 5 bases, with 14 bases between them. CDR1 is SQVTM and CDR2 is ANQGSEA in the germline V gene. The CDR3 reads CSVGRGEEYGYTF. CDR3 nucleotide sequence: TGCAGCGTTGGCAGGGGAGAGGAATATGGCTACACCTTC.

This clonotype came up many times. The J gene is TRBJ2-6, the V gene TRBV6-5; tentatively, D is TRBD1 (6 bases). The length of the CDR3 is 16 residues. Germline V gene data show CDR1 as MNHEY and CDR2 as SVGAGI. V was clipped by 5 bases and J by 0 bases, with 11 bases between them. CDR3 nucleotides: TGTGCCAGCAGTCGGACAGCAAGCTCTGGGGCCAACGTCCTGACTTTC. Encoded protein: CASSRTASSGANVLTF.

This clonotype came up a few times. The V gene is TRBV5-1, the J gene TRBJ2-1, with TRBD2 identical over 11 bases. This CDR3 region has 14 residues. J was trimmed by 7 bases and V by 2 bases; bases with no gene match: 2. Germline loops: CDR1 SGHRS, CDR2 YFSETQ. As DNA, the CDR3 is TGCGCCAGCAGCTTACTAGCGGGGGCGAATGAGCAGTTCTTC. This sequence encodes CASSLLAGANEQFF.

CDR3 in amino acids: CSARDPGVGTGELFF. The CDR3, as DNA: TGCAGTGCTAGAGATCCTGGGGTTGGGACCGGGGAGCTGTTTTTT. J is TRBJ2-2 and V is TRBV20-1; D is unclear. V lost 0 bases, J lost 5 bases, and 13 bases lay in between. Germline CDR1 is DFQATT and CDR2 is SNEGSKA (reference sequence). The CDR3 is made up of 15 amino acids.

This clonotype appeared many times. The CDR3 sequence is CASNRGLRETQYF. Here the CDR3 DNA reads TGTGCCAGCAACAGGGGTTTGCGAGAGACCCAGTACTTC. This rearrangement joins TRBV2 to TRBJ2-5; 7 bases map to TRBD1. Germline V gene lookup returns CDR1 SNHLY and CDR2 FYNNEI. The length of the CDR3 is 13 residues. The junction had 6 bases not matched to a gene; V was cut back by 7 bases and J by 4 bases.

The table lists this clonotype with many counts. This chain links TRBV14 with TRBJ2-5; the D is unclear. The CDR3 consists of 15 residues. In germline, CDR1 is SGHDN, CDR2 FVKESK. V was shortened by 1 base and J by 0 bases, with 9 bases between the two germline ends. This CDR3 is CASSQGPANQETQYF. CDR3 sequence (DNA): TGTGCCAGCAGCCAAGGTCCTGCGAACCAAGAGACCCAGTACTTC.

On this clonotype itself: A much more abundant neighbour one base away suggests this may be a read error. V is TRBV5-4 and J is TRBJ1-2; 7 bases are a match to TRBD1. The trim removed 9 bases at V and 2 bases at J, leaving 13 bases unmatched. Germline V gives CDR1 SGHNT, CDR2 YYREEE (reference sequence). The CDR3 spans 15 residues. Here the CDR3 DNA reads TGTGCCAACAGACTGGACAGGAGGGAGAACTATGGCTACACCTTC. It translates to CANRLDRRENYGYTF.

This clonotype was recorded many times. The chain employs TRBV19 and TRBJ2-2; 9 bases agree with TRBD1. V lost 10 bases, J lost 4 bases, and 10 bases stayed unmatched. The germline V gene has CDR1 LNHDA and CDR2 SQIVND (reference sequence). This CDR3 has 15 amino acids. In DNA, the CDR3 is TGTGCCACCACCGGGACAGGGCGGGGCACCGGGGAGCTGTTTTTT. Residues: CATTGTGRGTGELFF.

This clonotype was seen repeatedly, ten times or more. The V call is TRBV11-2, the J call TRBJ2-7; 9 positions agree with TRBD2. V shed 4 bases and J 2 bases; nucleotides not matched to a gene: 6. The CDR3 length is 15 residues. Germline assignment: CDR1 SGHAT and CDR2 FQNNGV. In nucleotides, the CDR3 is TGTGCCAGCAGCTCCCTAGCGGGGAGACCCTACGAGCAGTACTTC. Its protein product is CASSSLAGRPYEQYF.

The V and J genes are TRBV21-1 and TRBJ1-1; the DNA was not compared with TRBD1, the D call given in the table. TRBV21-1 is a pseudogene segment. CDR3 length: 12 residues. CDR3 loop: CALLRARGEAFF. As DNA, the CDR3 is TGTGCCCTCCTCAGGGCGCGCGGGGAAGCTTTCTTT.

There are a few counts of this clonotype. The rearrangement links TRBV3-1 to TRBJ1-2, with TRBD1 identical over 8 bases. CDR1 is LGHDT and CDR2 is YNNKEL in the germline V gene (reference sequence). The CDR3 runs 15 residues. Unmatched junction bases numbered 11, after V lost 4 bases and J lost 7 bases. The CDR3 here is CASSRAGGVHSGYTF. As DNA, the CDR3 is TGTGCCAGCAGCCGGGCAGGGGGCGTTCATTCTGGCTACACCTTC. Full variable domain (missing parts from reference TRBV3-1 and TRBJ1-2): DTAVSQTPKYLVTQMGNDKSIKCEQNLGHDTMYWYKQDSKKFLKIMFSYNNKELIINETVPNRFSPKSPDKAHLNLHINSLELGDSAVYFCASSRAGGVHSGYTFGSGTRLTVV.

This clonotype was detected only a few times. V usage is TRBV27 and J usage is TRBJ1-1; tentatively, D is TRBD1 (6 bases). This CDR3 is built from 16 residues. Trimming pared 2 bases from V and 0 bases from J, leaving 13 bases between. CDR1 and CDR2 from the germline V gene are MNHEY and SMNVEV (reference sequence). This CDR3 is CASSLKGDGMNTEAFF. The CDR3 DNA sequence: TGTGCCAGCAGTTTAAAGGGGGACGGGATGAACACTGAAGCTTTCTTT.

This clonotype has at least ten counts. This chain links TRBV2 with TRBJ2-7, with D perhaps being TRBD1 or TRBD2 (5 bases each). V lost 8 bases and J 2 bases, leaving 10 bases between the germline ends. The CDR3 is made up of 12 amino acids. Per germline, CDR1 SNHLY and CDR2 FYNNEI. Here the CDR3 DNA reads TGTGCCAGCGGGGGTTCCGCCTACGAGCAGTACTTC. Protein product: CASGGSAYEQYF.

This clonotype was seen only a few times. The V call is TRBV5-1, the J call TRBJ1-6; no firm D call. Germline-derived CDR1 and CDR2 are SGHRS and YFSETQ. The CDR3 has 14 amino acids. V was pared by 0 bases and J by 10 bases, with 11 bases between. The CDR3 protein is CASSLGTSDSPLHF. CDR3 in DNA: TGCGCCAGCAGCTTGGGGACTTCGGACTCACCCCTCCACTTT.

V is TRBV3-1 and J is TRBJ1-1; D call uncertain. The germline CDR1 and CDR2 sequences are LGHDT and YNNKEL (reference sequence). This CDR3 spans 13 amino acids. V was cut by 1 base and J by 11 bases, with 14 bases left in between. The DNA of the CDR3 is TGTGCCAGCAGCCAAGTTGCGGCGTCTGGGGCTTTCTTT. This codes for CASSQVAASGAFF.

The table lists this clonotype with many counts. The rearrangement links TRBV25-1 to TRBJ1-2, with D maybe TRBD1 (5 bases). V was pared by 5 bases and J by 4 bases, with 26 bases between. The CDR3 contains 18 residues. Germline V lookup: CDR1 MGHDK, CDR2 SYGVNS. In DNA, the CDR3 is TGTGCCAGCAGTAATTGCGATGGGGGAGCGATTCTGGGCTATGGCTACACCTTC. It translates to CASSNCDGGAILGYGYTF.

This clonotype was observed a handful of times. V gene TRBV6-5 combines with J gene TRBJ2-3, with 10 bases lining up with TRBD1. The ends lost 0 bases at V and 0 bases at J; junction bases unmatched: 6. This CDR3 is 18 amino acids long. Germline V gives CDR1 MNHEY, CDR2 SVGAGI. In DNA, the CDR3 is TGTGCCAGCAGTTACTCATCCCCGGGACAGGGGAGCACAGATACGCAGTATTTT. This encodes CASSYSSPGQGSTDTQYF.

The table lists this clonotype with a few counts. The chain combines TRBV27 with TRBJ2-5, with 8 bases identical to TRBD2. Germline assignment: CDR1 MNHEY and CDR2 SMNVEV (reference sequence). The trim removed 6 bases at V and 9 bases at J, leaving 9 bases unmatched. The CDR3 is made up of 13 amino acids. The DNA of the CDR3 is TGTGCCAGCAGCCCAGGCCGGGGGGGGCCCCAGTACTTC. It translates to CASSPGRGGPQYF.

In its sample, this clonotype was seen many times. The rearrangement uses TRBV28 and TRBJ2-7, with 10 nucleotides matching TRBD1. The CDR3 runs to 17 residues. The germline CDR1 and CDR2 sequences are MDHEN and SYDVKM. The trim removed 5 bases at V and 0 bases at J, leaving 10 bases unmatched. CDR3 amino acids: CASSNFRTGGISYEQYF. In DNA, the CDR3 is TGTGCCAGCAGTAATTTTCGGACAGGGGGTATCTCCTACGAGCAGTACTTC.

The chain combines TRBV27 with TRBJ2-7; 8 bases match TRBD2. Germline values: CDR1 MNHEY, CDR2 SMNVEV (reference sequence). The CDR3 loop spans 13 amino acids. V trimming: 6 bases; J trimming: 3 bases; junction bases outside the gene matches: 4. CDR3 loop: CASRGRGVYEQYF. CDR3 bases: TGTGCCAGCAGAGGGCGGGGGGTCTACGAGCAGTACTTC.

This chain links TRBV7-6 with TRBJ2-1; TRBD2 aligns across 8 bases. This CDR3 has 14 residues. Trimming removed 7 bases from V and 7 bases from J; junction bases left unmatched: 9. In germline, CDR1 is SGHVS, CDR2 FNYEAQ. The CDR3 region is CASTPGGPRNEQFF. CDR3 DNA: TGTGCCAGCACGCCGGGGGGGCCCAGGAATGAGCAGTTCTTC.

This clonotype was observed many times. The chain links TRBV20-1 to TRBJ2-3, with D tentatively TRBD1 (6 bases). CDR1 DFQATT and CDR2 SNEGSKA come from the germline V gene (reference sequence). The CDR3 is made up of 15 amino acids. V dropped 4 bases and J dropped 0 bases, with 14 bases sitting between them. CDR3 bases: TGCAGTGCTAAAGGACAGCTTACTAGCACAGATACGCAGTATTTT. Translating it yields CSAKGQLTSTDTQYF.

This clonotype showed up many times. The rearrangement links TRBV11-2 to TRBJ1-2; no clear D gene. CDR3 length equals 13 residues. Trimming removed 3 bases from V and 6 bases from J, with 11 bases in between. Germline lookup yields CDR1 SGHAT and CDR2 FQNNGV. This chain's CDR3 is CASSFWGGHGYTF. CDR3 DNA sequence: TGTGCCAGCAGCTTCTGGGGTGGCCATGGCTACACCTTC.

This clonotype was picked up many times. In DNA form, the CDR3 reads TGTGCCAGCAGTTTACAGTACGACGCGCTGGGGGGCCAGGACCTCTATGGCTACACCTTC. This translates into CASSLQYDALGGQDLYGYTF. The chain carries TRBV6-6 and TRBJ1-2, with TRBD1 as a possible D gene (6 bases). V dropped 4 bases and J dropped 4 bases, with 31 bases sitting between them. Looked up from germline, CDR1 is MNHNY and CDR2 is SVGAGI (reference sequence). CDR3 length: 20 amino acids.

This clonotype was seen a handful of times. The chain links TRBV7-8 to TRBJ2-7; D is unresolved. Germline V CDR1 and CDR2: SGHVS, FQNEAQ. The CDR3 is 13 residues long. With 1 base removed from V and 2 bases from J, the gap between germline ends came to 6 bases. CDR3 protein: CASSLDVTYEQYF. For the CDR3, the DNA is TGTGCCAGCAGCTTAGATGTGACCTACGAGCAGTACTTC.